This TCR beta chain was identified in a study of blood T cell repertoires in COVID-19. Study in general: The analysed material was cDNA or gDNA that came from T cells, B-cell-depleted T cells, or PBMCs.

Clones were read by immunoSEQ multiplex PCR, and TCRdb kept only the in-frame ones, dropping some. The table records just under 80,000 clones, 80% of them present only once. Trimming took 11 bases from V and 5 from J, leaving 18 bases between them. The CDR3 runs to 13 residues. CDR1 is LNHDA, CDR2 SQIVND, per germline (reference sequence). The source of this sequence is a woman in her 70s with acute or convalescent COVID-19. Sequencing was carried out using peripheral blood. The rearrangement links TRBV19 to TRBJ2-5; D not resolved. The CDR3 bases are TGTGCCTCTAGTAGGGTACCCGGGGAGACCCAGTACTTC. Amino acids: CASSRVPGETQYF. Complete variable domain (other parts from reference TRBV19 and TRBJ2-5): DGGITQSPKYLFRKEGQNVTLSCEQNLNHDAMYWYRQDPGQGLRLIYYSQIVNDFQKGDIAEGYSVSREKKESFPLTVTSAQKNPTAFYLCASSRVPGETQYFGPGTRLLVL.